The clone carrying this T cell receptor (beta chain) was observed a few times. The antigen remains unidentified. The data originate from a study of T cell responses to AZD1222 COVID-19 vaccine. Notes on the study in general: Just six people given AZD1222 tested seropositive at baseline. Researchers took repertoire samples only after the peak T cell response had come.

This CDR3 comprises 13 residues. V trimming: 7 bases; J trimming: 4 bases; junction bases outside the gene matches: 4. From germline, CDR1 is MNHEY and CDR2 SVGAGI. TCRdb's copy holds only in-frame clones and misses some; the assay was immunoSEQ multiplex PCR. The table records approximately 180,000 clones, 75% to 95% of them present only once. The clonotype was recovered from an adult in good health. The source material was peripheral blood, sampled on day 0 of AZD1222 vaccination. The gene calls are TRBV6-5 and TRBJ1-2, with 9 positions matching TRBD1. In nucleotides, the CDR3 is TGTGCCAGCACCGGGACAGGGATCTATGGCTACACCTTC. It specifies CASTGTGIYGYTF.